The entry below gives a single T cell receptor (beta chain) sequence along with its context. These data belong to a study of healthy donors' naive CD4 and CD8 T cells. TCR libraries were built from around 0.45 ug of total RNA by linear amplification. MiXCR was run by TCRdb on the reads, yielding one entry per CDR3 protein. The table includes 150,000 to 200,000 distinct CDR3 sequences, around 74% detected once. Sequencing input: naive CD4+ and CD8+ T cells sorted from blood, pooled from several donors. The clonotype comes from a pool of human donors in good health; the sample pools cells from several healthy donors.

The chain's CDR3 is CASSFLAGLSSYNEQFF. In DNA, the CDR3 is TGCGCCAGCAGCTTTTTAGCAGGACTTAGCTCCTACAATGAGCAGTTCTTC. The chain recombines TRBV5-1 with TRBJ2-1, with TRBD2 as a possible D gene (5 bases). The CDR3 loop spans 17 amino acids. CDR1 is SGHRS, CDR2 YFSETQ, per germline. V was trimmed by 2 bases and J by 0 bases, leaving 15 bases between them.